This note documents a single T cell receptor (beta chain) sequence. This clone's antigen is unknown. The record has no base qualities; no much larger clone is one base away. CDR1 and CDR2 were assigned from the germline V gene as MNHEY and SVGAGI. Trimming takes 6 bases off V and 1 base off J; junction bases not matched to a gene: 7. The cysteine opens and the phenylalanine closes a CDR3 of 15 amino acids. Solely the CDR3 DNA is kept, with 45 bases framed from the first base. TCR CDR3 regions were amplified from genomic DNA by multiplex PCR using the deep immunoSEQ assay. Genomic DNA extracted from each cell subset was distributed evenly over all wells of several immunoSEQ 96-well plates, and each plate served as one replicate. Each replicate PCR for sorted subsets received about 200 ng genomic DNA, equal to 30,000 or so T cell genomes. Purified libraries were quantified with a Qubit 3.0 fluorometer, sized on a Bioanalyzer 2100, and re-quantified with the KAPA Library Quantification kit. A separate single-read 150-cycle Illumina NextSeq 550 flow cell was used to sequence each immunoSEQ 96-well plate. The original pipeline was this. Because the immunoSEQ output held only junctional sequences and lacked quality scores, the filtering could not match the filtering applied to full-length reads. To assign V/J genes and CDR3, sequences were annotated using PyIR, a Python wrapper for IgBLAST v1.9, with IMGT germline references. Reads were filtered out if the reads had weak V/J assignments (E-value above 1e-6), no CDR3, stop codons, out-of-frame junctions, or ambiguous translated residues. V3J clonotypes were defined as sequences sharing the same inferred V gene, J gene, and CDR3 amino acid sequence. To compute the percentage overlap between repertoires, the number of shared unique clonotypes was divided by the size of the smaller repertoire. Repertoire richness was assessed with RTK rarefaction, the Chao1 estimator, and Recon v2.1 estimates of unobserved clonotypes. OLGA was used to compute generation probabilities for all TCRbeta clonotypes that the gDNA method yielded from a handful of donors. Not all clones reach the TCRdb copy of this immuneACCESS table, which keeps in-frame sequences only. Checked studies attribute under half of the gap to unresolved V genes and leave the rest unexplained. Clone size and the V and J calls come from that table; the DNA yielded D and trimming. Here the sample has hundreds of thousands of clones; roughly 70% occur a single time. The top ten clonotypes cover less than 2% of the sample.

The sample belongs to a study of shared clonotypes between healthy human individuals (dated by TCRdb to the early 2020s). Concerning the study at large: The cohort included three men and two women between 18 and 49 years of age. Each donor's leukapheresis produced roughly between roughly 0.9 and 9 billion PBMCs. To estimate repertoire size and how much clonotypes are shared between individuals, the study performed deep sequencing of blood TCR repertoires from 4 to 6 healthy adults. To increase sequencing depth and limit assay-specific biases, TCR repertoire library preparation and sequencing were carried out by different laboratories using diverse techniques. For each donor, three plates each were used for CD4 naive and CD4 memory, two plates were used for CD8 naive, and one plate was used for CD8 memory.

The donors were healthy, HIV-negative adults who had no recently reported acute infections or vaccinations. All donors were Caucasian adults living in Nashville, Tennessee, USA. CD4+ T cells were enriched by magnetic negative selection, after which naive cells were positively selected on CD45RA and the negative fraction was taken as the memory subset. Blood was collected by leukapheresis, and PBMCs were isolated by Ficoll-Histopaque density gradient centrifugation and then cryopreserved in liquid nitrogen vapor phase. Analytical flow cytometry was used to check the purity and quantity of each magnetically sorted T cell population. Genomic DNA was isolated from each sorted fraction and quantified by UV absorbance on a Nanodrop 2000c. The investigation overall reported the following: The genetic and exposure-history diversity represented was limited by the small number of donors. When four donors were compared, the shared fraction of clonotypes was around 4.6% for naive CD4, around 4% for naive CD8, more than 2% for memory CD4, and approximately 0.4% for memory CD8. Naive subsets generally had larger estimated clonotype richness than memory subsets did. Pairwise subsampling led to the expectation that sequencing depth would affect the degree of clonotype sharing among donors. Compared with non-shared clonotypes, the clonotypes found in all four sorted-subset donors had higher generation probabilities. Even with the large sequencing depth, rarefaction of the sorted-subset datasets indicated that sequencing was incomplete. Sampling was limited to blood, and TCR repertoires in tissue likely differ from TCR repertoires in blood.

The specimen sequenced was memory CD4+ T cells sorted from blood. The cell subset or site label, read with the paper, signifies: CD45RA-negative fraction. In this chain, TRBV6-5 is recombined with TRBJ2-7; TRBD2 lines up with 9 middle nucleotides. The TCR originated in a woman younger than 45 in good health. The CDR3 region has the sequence CASRPQREASYEQYF. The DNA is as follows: TGTGCCAGCAGGCCTCAGCGGGAGGCTTCCTACGAGCAGTACTTC.